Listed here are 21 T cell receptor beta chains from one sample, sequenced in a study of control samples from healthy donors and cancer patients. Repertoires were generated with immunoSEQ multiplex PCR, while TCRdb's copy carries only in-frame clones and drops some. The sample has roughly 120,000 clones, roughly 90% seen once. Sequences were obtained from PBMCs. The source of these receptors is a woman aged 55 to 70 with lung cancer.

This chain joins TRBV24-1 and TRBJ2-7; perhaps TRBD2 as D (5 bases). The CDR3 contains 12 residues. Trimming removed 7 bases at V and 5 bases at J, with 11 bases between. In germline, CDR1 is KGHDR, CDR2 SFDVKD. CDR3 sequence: CATRGTLDEQYF. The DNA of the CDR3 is TGTGCCACCAGAGGAACACTAGACGAGCAGTACTTC.

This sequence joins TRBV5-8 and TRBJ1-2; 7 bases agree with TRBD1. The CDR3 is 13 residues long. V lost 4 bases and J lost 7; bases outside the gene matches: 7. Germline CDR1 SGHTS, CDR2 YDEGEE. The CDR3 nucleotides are TGTGCCAGCAGCCCACGGGACAGCCGTGGCTACACCTTC. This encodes CASSPRDSRGYTF.

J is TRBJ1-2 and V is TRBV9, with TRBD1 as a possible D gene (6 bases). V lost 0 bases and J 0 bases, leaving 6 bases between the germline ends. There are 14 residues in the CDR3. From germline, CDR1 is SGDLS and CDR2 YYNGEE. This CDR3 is CASSVGQANYGYTF. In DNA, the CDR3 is TGTGCCAGCAGCGTAGGACAGGCTAACTATGGCTACACCTTC. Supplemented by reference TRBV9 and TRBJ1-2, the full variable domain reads DSGVTQTPKHLITATGQRVTLRCSPRSGDLSVYWYQQSLDQGLQFLIQYYNGEERAKGNILERFSAQQFPDLHSELNLSSLELGDSALYFCASSVGQANYGYTFGSGTRLTVV.

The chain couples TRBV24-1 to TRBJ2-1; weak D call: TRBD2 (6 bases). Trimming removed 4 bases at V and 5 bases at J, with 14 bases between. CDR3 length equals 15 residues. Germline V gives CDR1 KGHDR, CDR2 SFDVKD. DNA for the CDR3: TGTGCCACCAGTGAAGGGGTCAGCGGGCACAATGAGCAGTTCTTC. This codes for CATSEGVSGHNEQFF.

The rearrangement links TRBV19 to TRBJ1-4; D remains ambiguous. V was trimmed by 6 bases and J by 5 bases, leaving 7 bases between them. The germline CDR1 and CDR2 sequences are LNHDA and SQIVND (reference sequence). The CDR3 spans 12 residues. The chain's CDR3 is CASSRSNEKLFF. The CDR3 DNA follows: TGTGCCAGTAGCAGGTCAAATGAAAAACTGTTTTTT.

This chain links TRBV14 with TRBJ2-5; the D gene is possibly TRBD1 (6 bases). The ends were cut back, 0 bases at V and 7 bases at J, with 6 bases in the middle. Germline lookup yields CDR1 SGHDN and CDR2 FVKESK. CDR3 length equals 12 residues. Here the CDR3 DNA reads TGTGCCAGCAGCCAAGAACAGGGGACCCAGTACTTC. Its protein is CASSQEQGTQYF. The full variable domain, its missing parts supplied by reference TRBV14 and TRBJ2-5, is EAGVTQFPSHSVIEKGQTVTLRCDPISGHDNLYWYRRVMGKEIKFLLHFVKESKQDESGMPNNRFLAERTGGTYSTLKVQPAELEDSGVYFCASSQEQGTQYFGPGTRLLVL.

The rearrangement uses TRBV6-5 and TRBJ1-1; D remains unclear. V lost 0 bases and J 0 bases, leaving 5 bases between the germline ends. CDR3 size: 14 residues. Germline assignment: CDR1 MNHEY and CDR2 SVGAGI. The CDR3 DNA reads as TGTGCCAGCAGTTACTCGGGGATGAACACTGAAGCTTTCTTT. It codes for CASSYSGMNTEAFF.

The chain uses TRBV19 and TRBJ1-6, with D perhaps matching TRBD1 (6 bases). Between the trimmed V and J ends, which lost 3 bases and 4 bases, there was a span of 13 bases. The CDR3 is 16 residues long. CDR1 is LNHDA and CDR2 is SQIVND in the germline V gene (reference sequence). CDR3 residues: CASSITQGRYNSPLHF. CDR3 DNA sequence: TGTGCCAGTAGTATCACCCAGGGGAGATATAATTCACCCCTCCACTTT.

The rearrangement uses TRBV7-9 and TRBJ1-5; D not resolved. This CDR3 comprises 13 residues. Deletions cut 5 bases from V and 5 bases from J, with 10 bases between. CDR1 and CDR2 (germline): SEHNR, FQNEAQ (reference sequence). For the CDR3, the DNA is TGTGCCAGCAGCGACGATGGGCATCAGCCCCAGCATTTT. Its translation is CASSDDGHQPQHF.

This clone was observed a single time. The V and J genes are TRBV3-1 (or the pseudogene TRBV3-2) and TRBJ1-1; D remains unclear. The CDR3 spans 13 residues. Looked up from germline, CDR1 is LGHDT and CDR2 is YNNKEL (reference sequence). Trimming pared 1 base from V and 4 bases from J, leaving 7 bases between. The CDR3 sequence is CASSQVLSTEAFF. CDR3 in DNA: TGTGCCAGCAGCCAAGTTTTAAGCACTGAAGCTTTCTTT.

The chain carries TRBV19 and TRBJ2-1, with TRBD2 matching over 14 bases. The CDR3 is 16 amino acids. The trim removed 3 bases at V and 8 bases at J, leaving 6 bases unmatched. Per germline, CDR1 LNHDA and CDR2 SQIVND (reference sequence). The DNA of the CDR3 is TGTGCCAGTAGTATCCGACTAGCGGGAGGGCCACATGAGCAGTTCTTC. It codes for CASSIRLAGGPHEQFF.

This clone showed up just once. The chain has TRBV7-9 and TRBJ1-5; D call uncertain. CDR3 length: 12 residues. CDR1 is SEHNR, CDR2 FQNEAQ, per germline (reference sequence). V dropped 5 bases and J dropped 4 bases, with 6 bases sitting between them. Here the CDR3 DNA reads TGTGCCAGCAGCCCCGATAATCAGCCCCAGCATTTT. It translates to CASSPDNQPQHF.

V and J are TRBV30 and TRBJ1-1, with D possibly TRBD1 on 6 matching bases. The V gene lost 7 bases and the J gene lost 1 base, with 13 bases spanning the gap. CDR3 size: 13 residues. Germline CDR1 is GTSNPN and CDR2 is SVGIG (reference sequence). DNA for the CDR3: TGTGCCTCCTACAGGGCCGGGAACACTGAAGCTTTCTTT. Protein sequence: CASYRAGNTEAFF.

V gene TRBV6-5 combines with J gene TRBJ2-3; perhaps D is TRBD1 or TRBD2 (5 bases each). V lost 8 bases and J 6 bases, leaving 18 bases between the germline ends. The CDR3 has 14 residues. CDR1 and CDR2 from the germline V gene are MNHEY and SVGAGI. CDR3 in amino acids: CASLTGQEWDTQYF. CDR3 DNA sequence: TGTGCCAGCCTCACGGGGCAAGAATGGGATACGCAGTATTTT.

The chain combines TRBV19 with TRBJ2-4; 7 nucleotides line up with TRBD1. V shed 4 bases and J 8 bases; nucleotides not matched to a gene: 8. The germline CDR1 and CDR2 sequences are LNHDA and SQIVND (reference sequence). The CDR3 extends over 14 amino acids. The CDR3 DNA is TGTGCCAGTAGTACCCTAGACAGGGTGGACATTCAGTACTTC. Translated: CASSTLDRVDIQYF.

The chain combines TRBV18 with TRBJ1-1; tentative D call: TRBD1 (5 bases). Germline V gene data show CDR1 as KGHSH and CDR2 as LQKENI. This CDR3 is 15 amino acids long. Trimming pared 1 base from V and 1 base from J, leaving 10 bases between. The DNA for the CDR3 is TGTGCCAGCTCACCACGCGAGGGGCAGAACACTGAAGCTTTCTTT. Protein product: CASSPREGQNTEAFF.

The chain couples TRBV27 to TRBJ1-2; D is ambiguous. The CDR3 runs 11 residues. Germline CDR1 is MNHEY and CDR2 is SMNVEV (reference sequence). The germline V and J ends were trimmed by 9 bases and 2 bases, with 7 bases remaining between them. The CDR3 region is CASRVNYGYTF. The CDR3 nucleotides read TGTGCCAGTCGCGTGAACTATGGCTACACCTTC.

In nucleotides, the CDR3 is TGTGCCAGCAGCTTGGGGCAGGGGGATTCACCCCTCCACTTT. It specifies CASSLGQGDSPLHF. This chain links TRBV5-4 with TRBJ1-6; 7 bases map to TRBD1. The junction had 2 bases not matched to a gene; V was cut back by 0 bases and J by 8 bases. Per germline, CDR1 SGHNT and CDR2 YYREEE (reference sequence). There are 14 residues in the CDR3.

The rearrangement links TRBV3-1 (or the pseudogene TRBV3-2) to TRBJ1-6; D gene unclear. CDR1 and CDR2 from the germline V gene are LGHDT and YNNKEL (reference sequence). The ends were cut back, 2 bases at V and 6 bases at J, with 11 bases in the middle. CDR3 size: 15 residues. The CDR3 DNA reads TGTGCCAGCAGCCAAAGGATTAGCGGTAATTCACCCCTCCACTTT. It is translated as CASSQRISGNSPLHF.

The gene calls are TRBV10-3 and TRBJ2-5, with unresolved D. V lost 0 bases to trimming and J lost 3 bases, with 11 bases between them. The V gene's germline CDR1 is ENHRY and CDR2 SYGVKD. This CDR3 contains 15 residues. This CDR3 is CAISESTSVEETQYF. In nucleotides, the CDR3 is TGTGCCATCAGTGAGTCGACCAGCGTGGAAGAGACCCAGTACTTC.

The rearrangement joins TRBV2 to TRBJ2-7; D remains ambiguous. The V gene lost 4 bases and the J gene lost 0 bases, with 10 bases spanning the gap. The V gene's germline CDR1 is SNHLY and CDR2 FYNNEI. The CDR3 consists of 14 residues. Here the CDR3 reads CASSVTVTSYEQYF. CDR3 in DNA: TGTGCCAGCAGTGTAACAGTAACCTCCTACGAGCAGTACTTC.